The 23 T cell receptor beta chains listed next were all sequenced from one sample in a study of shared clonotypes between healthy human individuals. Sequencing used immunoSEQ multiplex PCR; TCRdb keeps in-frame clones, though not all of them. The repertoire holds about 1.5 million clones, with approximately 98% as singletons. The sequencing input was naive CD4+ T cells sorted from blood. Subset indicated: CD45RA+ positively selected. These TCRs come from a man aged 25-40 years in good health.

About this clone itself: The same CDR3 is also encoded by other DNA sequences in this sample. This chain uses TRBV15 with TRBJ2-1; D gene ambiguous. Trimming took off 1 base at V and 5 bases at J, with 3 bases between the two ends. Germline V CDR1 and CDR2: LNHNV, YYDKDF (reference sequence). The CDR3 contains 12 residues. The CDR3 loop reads CATSRVDNEQFF. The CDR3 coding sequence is TGTGCCACCAGCAGAGTAGACAATGAGCAGTTCTTC.

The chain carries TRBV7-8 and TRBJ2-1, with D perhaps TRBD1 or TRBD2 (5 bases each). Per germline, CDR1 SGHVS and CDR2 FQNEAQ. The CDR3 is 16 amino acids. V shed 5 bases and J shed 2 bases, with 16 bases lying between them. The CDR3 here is CASSVRATGPYNEQFF. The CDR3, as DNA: TGTGCCAGCAGCGTCCGGGCCACGGGGCCCTACAATGAGCAGTTCTTC. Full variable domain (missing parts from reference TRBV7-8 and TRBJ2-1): GAGVSQSPRYKVAKRGQDVALRCDPISGHVSLFWYQQALGQGPEFLTYFQNEAQLDKSGLPSDRFFAERPEGSVSTLKIQRTQQEDSAVYLCASSVRATGPYNEQFFGPGTRLTVL.

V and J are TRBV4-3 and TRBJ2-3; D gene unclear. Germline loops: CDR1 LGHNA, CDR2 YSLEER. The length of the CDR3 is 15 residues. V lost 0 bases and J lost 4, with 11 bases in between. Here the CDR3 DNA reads TGCGCCAGCAGCCAAGATCAAGATAGAGCAGATACGCAGTATTTT. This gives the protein CASSQDQDRADTQYF.

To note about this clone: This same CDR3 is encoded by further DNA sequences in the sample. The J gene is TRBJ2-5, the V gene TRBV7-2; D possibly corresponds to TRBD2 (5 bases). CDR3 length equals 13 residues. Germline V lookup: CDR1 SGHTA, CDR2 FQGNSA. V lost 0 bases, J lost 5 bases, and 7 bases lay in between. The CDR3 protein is CASSLARVETQYF. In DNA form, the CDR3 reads TGTGCCAGCAGCTTAGCGAGGGTTGAGACCCAGTACTTC.

CDR3 coding DNA: TGTGCCAGCAGCTTACACCGGACGGTAGACAATCAGCCCCAGCATTTT. This encodes CASSLHRTVDNQPQHF. V gene TRBV9 combines with J gene TRBJ1-5; D remains unclear. This CDR3 spans 16 amino acids. CDR1 is SGDLS and CDR2 is YYNGEE in the germline V gene. The V end was cut by 4 bases, the J end by 3 bases, with 17 bases between. Looking up the rest from reference TRBV9 and TRBJ1-5 gives the full variable domain: DSGVTQTPKHLITATGQRVTLRCSPRSGDLSVYWYQQSLDQGLQFLIQYYNGEERAKGNILERFSAQQFPDLHSELNLSSLELGDSALYFCASSLHRTVDNQPQHFGDGTRLSIL.

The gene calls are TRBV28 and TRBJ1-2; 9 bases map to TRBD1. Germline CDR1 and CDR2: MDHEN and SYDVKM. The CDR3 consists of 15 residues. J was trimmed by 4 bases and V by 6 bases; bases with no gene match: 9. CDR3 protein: CASRPHPGQGYGYTF. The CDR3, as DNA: TGTGCCAGCAGACCTCACCCGGGACAGGGCTATGGCTACACCTTC.

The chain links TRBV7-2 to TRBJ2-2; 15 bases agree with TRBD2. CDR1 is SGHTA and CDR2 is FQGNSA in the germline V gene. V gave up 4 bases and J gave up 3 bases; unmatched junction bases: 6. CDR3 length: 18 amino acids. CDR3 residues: CASSSGLAGGRHTGELFF. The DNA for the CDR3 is TGTGCCAGCAGCTCCGGACTAGCGGGAGGGCGGCACACCGGGGAGCTGTTTTTT.

CDR3 in amino acids: CASSSRLMQETQYF. The CDR3, as DNA: TGTGCCAGCAGCTCTCGACTAATGCAAGAGACCCAGTACTTC. The chain combines TRBV7-9 with TRBJ2-5; D is perhaps TRBD2 (5 bases). The CDR3 runs 14 residues. V lost 4 bases and J lost 2, with 11 bases in between. The germline V gene has CDR1 SEHNR and CDR2 FQNEAQ (reference sequence).

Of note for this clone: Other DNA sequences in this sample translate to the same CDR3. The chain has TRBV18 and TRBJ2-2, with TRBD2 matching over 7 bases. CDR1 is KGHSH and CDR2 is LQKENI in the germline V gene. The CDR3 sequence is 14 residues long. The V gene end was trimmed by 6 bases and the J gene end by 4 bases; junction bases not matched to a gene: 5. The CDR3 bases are TGTGCCAGCTCCCTACCGGGGGGCACCGGGGAGCTGTTTTTT. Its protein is CASSLPGGTGELFF.

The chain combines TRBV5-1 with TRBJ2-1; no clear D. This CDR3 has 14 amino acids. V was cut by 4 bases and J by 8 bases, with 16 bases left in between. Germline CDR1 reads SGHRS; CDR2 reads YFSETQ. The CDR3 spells CASSPVGRADEQFF. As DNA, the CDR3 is TGCGCCAGCAGCCCCGTAGGAAGGGCCGATGAGCAGTTCTTC.

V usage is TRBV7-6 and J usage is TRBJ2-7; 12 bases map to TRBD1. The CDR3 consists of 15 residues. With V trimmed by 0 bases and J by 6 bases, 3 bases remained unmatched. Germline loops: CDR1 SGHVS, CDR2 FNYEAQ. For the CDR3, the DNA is TGTGCCAGCAGCTTAGCGGGACAGGGGGCGGTCGAGCAGTACTTC. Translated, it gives CASSLAGQGAVEQYF.

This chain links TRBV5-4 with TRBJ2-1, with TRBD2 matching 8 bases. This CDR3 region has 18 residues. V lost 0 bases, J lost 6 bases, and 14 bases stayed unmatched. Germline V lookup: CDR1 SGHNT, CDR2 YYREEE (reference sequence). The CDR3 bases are TGTGCCAGCAGCTTGGGAGGGGCGGGAGGCCCCCTTCCCAATGAGCAGTTCTTC. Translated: CASSLGGAGGPLPNEQFF. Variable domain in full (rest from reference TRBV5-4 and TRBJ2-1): ETGVTQSPTHLIKTRGQQVTLRCSSQSGHNTVSWYQQALGQGPQFIFQYYREEENGRGNFPPRFSGLQFPNYSSELNVNALELDDSALYLCASSLGGAGGPLPNEQFFGPGTRLTVL.

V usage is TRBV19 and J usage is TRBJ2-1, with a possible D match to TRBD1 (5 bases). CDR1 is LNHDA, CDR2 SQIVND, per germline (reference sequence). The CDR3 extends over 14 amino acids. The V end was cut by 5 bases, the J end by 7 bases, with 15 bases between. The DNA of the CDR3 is TGTGCCAGTAGTTCACAGGACGGAAGGAATGAGCAGTTCTTC. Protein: CASSSQDGRNEQFF.

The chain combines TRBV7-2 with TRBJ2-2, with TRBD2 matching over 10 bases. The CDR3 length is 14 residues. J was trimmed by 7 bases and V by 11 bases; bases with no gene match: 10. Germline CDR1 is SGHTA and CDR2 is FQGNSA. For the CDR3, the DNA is TGTGCCGTTGCTAGCGGGAGTTATAGCGGGGAGCTGTTTTTT. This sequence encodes CAVASGSYSGELFF.

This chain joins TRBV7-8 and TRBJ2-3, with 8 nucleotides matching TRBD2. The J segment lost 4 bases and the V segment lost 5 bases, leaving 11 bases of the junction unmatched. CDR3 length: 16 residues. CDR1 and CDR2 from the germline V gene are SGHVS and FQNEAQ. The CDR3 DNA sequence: TGTGCCAGCAGCCTCAACAGCGGGAGAGGGGCAGATACGCAGTATTTT. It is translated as CASSLNSGRGADTQYF.

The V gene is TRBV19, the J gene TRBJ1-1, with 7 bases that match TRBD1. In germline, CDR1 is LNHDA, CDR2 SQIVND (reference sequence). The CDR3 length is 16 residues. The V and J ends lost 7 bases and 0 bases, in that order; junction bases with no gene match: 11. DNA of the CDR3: TGTGCCAGTATGCCTTGGGTAGGGGGCTTGAACACTGAAGCTTTCTTT. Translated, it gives CASMPWVGGLNTEAFF.

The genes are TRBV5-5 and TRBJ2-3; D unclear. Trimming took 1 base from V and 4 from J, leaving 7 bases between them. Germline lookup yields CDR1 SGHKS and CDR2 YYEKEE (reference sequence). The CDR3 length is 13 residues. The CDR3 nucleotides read TGTGCCAGCAGCTTGCTCACCGCAGATACGCAGTATTTT. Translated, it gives CASSLLTADTQYF.

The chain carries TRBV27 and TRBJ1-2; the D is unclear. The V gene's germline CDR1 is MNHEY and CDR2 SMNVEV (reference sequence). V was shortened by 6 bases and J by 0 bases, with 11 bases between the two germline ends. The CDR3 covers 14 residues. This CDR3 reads CASRRGYPNYGYTF. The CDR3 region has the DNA TGTGCCAGCAGACGAGGGTATCCTAACTATGGCTACACCTTC.

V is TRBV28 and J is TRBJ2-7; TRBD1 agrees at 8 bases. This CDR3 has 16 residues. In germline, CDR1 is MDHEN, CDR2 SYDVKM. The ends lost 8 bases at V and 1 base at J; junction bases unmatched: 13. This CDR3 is CASQKDRAFLSYEQYF. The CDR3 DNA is TGTGCCAGCCAAAAGGACAGGGCATTCTTGTCCTACGAGCAGTACTTC.

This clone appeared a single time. The CDR3 reads CASYQGGAKNIQYF. The CDR3 region has the DNA TGTGCCAGCTATCAGGGCGGGGCCAAAAACATTCAGTACTTC. The chain employs TRBV6-5 and TRBJ2-4; D possibly uses TRBD1 or TRBD2 (5 bases each). The CDR3 runs to 14 residues. Trimming took off 8 bases at V and 1 base at J, with 12 bases between the two ends. CDR1 and CDR2 (germline): MNHEY, SVGAGI.

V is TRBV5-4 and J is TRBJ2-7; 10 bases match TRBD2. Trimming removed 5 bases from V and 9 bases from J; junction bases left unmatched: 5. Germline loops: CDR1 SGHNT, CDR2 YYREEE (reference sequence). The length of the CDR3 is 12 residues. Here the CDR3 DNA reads TGTGCCAGCAGACGGACTAGCGGACGGCAGTACTTC. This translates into CASRRTSGRQYF.

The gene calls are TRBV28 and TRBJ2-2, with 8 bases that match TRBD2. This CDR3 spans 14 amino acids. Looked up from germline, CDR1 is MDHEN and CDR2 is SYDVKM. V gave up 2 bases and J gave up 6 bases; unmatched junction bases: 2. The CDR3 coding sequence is TGTGCCAGCAGTTTAGGACTAGCCCCCGGGGAGCTGTTTTTT. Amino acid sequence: CASSLGLAPGELFF.

For the CDR3, the DNA is TGTGCCAGCAGCCAATCGGTGGGACAGGGAGGTCATGAGCAGTTCTTC. The encoded protein is CASSQSVGQGGHEQFF. This sequence joins TRBV4-2 and TRBJ2-1; 9 nucleotides line up with TRBD1. Germline values: CDR1 LGHNA, CDR2 YNFKEQ. Germline trimming cut 2 bases from V and 8 bases from J; bases unmatched to any gene: 10. The CDR3 consists of 16 residues.